The TCR beta chain under discussion was sequenced for a study of OX40 agonist ivuxolimab in advanced cancers. For the study at large: Hepatocellular carcinoma, melanoma, renal cell or head and neck cancer occurred in dose-escalation patients.

Germline CDR1 is SNHLY and CDR2 is FYNNEI. There are 16 residues in the CDR3. The V and J ends lost 7 bases and 2 bases, in that order; junction bases with no gene match: 5. Produced via immunoSEQ multiplex PCR; TCRdb's table is partial and in-frame only. The profile shows about 26,000 clones, about four fifths of them singletons. This clone was seen a handful of times. The TCR was taken from an adult with an advanced solid tumor such as melanoma, head and neck, liver or kidney cancer. V and J are TRBV2 and TRBJ2-7, with 16 bases matching TRBD2. Sequencing used CD4+ or CD8+ T cells sorted from blood, obtained in a trial of the OX40 agonist ivuxolimab. The CDR3 reads CASTSGTSGRAYEQYF. CDR3 nucleotide sequence: TGTGCCAGCACCTCTGGGACTAGCGGGAGGGCCTACGAGCAGTACTTC.